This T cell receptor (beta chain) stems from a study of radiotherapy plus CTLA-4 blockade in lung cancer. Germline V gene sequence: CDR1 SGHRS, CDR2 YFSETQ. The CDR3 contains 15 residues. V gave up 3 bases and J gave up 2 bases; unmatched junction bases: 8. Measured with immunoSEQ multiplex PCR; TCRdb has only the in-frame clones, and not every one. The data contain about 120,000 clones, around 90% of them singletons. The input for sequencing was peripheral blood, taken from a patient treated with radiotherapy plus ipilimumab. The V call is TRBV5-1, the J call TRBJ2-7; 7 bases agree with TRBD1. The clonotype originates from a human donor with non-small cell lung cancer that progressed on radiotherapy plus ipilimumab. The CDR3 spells CASSWGTAETYEQYF. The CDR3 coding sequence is TGCGCCAGCAGCTGGGGGACAGCTGAAACCTACGAGCAGTACTTC.